Listed below are T cell receptor beta chains from one sample, sequenced in a study of T cells after yellow fever vaccination. TCRdb re-analysed the 5' RACE reads in MiXCR, keeping a single row per CDR3 protein. Of roughly 68,000 distinct CDR3 sequences in the sample, about 6% were seen once. This specimen consisted of CD8+ T cells sorted from PBMCs, obtained more than 35 days after the first yellow fever vaccination. Receptors were obtained from a man between 18 and 29 years old who received the YFV17D yellow fever vaccine. The CDR3 runs from the conserved cysteine through the conserved F or W. The order of the fields is CDR3 length, clone size, J gene, V gene, D gene, CDR3 protein, CDR3 DNA. A D gene is named only where the DNA matches it firmly. Some rows have no size entry. The others give once, few or many, or a class for an expanded clone.

len: 13; abundance: few; j_gene: TRBJ2-1; v_gene: TRBV5-6; d_gene: -; CDR3aa: CASSLGSPNEQFF; CDR3nt: TGTGCCAGCAGCTTGGGTAGCCCTAATGAGCAGTTCTTC
len: 16; abundance: few; j_gene: TRBJ2-7; v_gene: TRBV6-1; d_gene: TRBD1; CDR3aa: CASIRRPGQGAGEQYF; CDR3nt: TGTGCCAGCATAAGGCGCCCGGGACAGGGAGCGGGAGAGCAGTACTTC
len: 14; abundance: few; j_gene: TRBJ1-2; v_gene: TRBV28; d_gene: -; CDR3aa: CASRPTGQMYGYTF; CDR3nt: TGTGCCAGCAGGCCCACCGGACAGATGTATGGCTACACCTTC
len: 16; abundance: -; j_gene: TRBJ1-1; v_gene: TRBV6-5; d_gene: -; CDR3aa: CASSYSFGERNTEAFF; CDR3nt: TGTGCCAGCAGTTACAGCTTCGGCGAAAGGAACACTGAAGCTTTCTTT
len: 14; abundance: -; j_gene: TRBJ1-1; v_gene: TRBV11-2; d_gene: -; CDR3aa: CASSLGGGRDEAFF; CDR3nt: TGTGCCAGCAGCTTAGGCGGCGGTCGAGATGAAGCTTTCTTT
len: 18; abundance: few; j_gene: TRBJ2-3; v_gene: TRBV11-2; d_gene: TRBD2; CDR3aa: CASSLGSAGGYMGDTQYF; CDR3nt: TGTGCCAGCAGCTTAGGGTCAGCGGGGGGGTACATGGGAGATACGCAGTATTTT
len: 15; abundance: many; j_gene: TRBJ2-7; v_gene: TRBV7-9; d_gene: TRBD1; CDR3aa: CASSSTGTGGIEQYF; CDR3nt: TGTGCCAGCAGCTCTACCGGGACAGGGGGGATAGAGCAGTACTTC
len: 15; abundance: many; j_gene: TRBJ2-1; v_gene: TRBV7-9; d_gene: -; CDR3aa: CASSLGGWDSGEQFF; CDR3nt: TGTGCCAGCAGCTTGGGGGGATGGGACAGCGGTGAGCAGTTCTTC
len: 14; abundance: -; j_gene: TRBJ1-1; v_gene: TRBV20-1; d_gene: TRBD1; CDR3aa: CSAGGDRGYTEAFF; CDR3nt: TGCAGTGCTGGGGGGGACAGGGGATACACTGAAGCTTTCTTT
len: 16; abundance: many; j_gene: TRBJ2-6; v_gene: TRBV6-4; d_gene: TRBD1; CDR3aa: CASSDSGGAGANVLTF; CDR3nt: TGTGCCAGCAGTGACTCAGGGGGCGCTGGGGCCAACGTCCTGACTTTC
len: 15; abundance: few; j_gene: TRBJ1-3; v_gene: TRBV18; d_gene: -; CDR3aa: CASSRERSSGNTIYF; CDR3nt: TGTGCCAGCTCACGTGAGCGAAGCTCTGGAAACACCATATATTTT
len: 16; abundance: few; j_gene: TRBJ2-3; v_gene: TRBV7-9; d_gene: -; CDR3aa: CASSSPSPAQGDTQYF; CDR3nt: TGTGCCAGCAGCTCCCCAAGCCCCGCGCAGGGGGATACGCAGTATTTT
len: 15; abundance: many; j_gene: TRBJ2-4; v_gene: TRBV7-9; d_gene: -; CDR3aa: CASSLGFGAKNIQYF; CDR3nt: TGTGCCAGCAGCCTAGGGTTCGGAGCCAAAAACATTCAGTACTTC
len: 18; abundance: many; j_gene: TRBJ2-3; v_gene: TRBV20-1; d_gene: -; CDR3aa: CSARDLQDQEGLTDTQYF; CDR3nt: TGCAGTGCTAGAGATTTACAGGATCAGGAGGGCCTCACAGATACGCAGTATTTT
len: 16; abundance: few; j_gene: TRBJ2-1; v_gene: TRBV11-2; d_gene: TRBD2; CDR3aa: CASSSIRGGPMNEQFF; CDR3nt: TGTGCCAGCAGCTCTATTCGGGGGGGCCCTATGAATGAGCAGTTCTTC
len: 15; abundance: -; j_gene: TRBJ2-5; v_gene: TRBV12-3/TRBV12-4; d_gene: TRBD1; CDR3aa: CASSPHYRGRETQYF; CDR3nt: TGTGCCAGCAGTCCCCACTACAGGGGGCGAGAGACCCAGTACTTC
len: 15; abundance: many; j_gene: TRBJ1-5; v_gene: TRBV7-8; d_gene: -; CDR3aa: CASSSLSGVSEPQHF; CDR3nt: TGTGCCAGCAGCTCACTTTCAGGGGTATCGGAGCCCCAGCATTTT
len: 15; abundance: many; j_gene: TRBJ2-5; v_gene: TRBV7-2; d_gene: -; CDR3aa: CASFRLTGLHKTQYF; CDR3nt: TGTGCCTCCTTCCGACTGACAGGACTCCATAAGACCCAGTACTTC
len: 15; abundance: many; j_gene: TRBJ1-2; v_gene: TRBV6-2/TRBV6-3; d_gene: -; CDR3aa: CASSYSWQDDYGYTF; CDR3nt: TGTGCCAGCAGTTACTCTTGGCAGGACGACTATGGCTACACCTTC
len: 14; abundance: many; j_gene: TRBJ2-2; v_gene: TRBV5-1; d_gene: -; CDR3aa: CASSSSRVTGELFF; CDR3nt: TGCGCCAGCAGCTCGTCCCGAGTCACCGGGGAGCTGTTTTTT
len: 14; abundance: many; j_gene: TRBJ2-7; v_gene: TRBV4-1; d_gene: -; CDR3aa: CASSQVPGIYEQYF; CDR3nt: TGCGCCAGCAGCCAAGTTCCAGGGATCTACGAGCAGTACTTC